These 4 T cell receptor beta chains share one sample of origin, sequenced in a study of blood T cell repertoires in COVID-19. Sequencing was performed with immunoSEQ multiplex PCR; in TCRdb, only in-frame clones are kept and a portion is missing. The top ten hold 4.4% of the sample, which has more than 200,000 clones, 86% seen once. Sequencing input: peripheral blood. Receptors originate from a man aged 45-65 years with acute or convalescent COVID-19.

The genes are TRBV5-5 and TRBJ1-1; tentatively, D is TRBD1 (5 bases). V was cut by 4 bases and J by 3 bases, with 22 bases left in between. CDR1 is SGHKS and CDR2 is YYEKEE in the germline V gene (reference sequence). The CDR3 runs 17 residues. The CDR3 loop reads CASSHTGGLGDDTEAFF. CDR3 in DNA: TGTGCCAGCAGCCATACGGGGGGTTTGGGTGACGACACTGAAGCTTTCTTT.

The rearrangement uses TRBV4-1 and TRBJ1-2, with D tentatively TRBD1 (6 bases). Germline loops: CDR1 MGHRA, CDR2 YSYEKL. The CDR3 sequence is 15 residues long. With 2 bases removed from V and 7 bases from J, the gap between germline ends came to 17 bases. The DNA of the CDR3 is TGCGCCAGCAGCCAAATAATACAGGGAACGGGTGGCTACACCTTC. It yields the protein CASSQIIQGTGGYTF.

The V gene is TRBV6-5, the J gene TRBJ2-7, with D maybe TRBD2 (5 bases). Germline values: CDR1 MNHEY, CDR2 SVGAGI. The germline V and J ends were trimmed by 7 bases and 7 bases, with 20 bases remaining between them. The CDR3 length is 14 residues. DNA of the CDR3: TGTGCCAGCACCCCGGACGGCCGTTCGGGGGAGCAGTACTTC. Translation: CASTPDGRSGEQYF.

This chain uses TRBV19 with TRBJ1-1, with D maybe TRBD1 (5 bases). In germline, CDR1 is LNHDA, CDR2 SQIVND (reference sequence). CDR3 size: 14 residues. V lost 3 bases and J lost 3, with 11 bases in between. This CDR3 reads CASSIWGGDTEAFF. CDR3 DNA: TGTGCCAGTAGTATTTGGGGCGGTGACACTGAAGCTTTCTTT.